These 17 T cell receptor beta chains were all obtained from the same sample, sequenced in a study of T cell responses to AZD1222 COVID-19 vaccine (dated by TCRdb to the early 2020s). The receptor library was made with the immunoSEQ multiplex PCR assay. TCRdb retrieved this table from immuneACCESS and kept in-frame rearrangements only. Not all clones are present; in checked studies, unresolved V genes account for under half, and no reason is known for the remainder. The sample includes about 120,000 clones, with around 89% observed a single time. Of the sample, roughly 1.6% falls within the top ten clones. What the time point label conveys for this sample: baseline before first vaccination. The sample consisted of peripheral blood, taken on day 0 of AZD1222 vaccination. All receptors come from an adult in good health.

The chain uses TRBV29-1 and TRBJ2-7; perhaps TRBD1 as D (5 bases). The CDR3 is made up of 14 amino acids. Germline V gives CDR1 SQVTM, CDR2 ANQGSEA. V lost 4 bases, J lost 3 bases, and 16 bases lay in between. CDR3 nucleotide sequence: TGCAGCGTTGCCCTCCCGAGGCAGGGCTACGAGCAGTACTTC. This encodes CSVALPRQGYEQYF.

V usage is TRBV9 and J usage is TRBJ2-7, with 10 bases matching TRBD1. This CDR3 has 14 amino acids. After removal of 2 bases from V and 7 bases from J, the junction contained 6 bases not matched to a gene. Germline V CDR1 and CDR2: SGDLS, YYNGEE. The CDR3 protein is CASSVGTGEREQYF. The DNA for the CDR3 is TGTGCCAGCAGCGTCGGGACAGGGGAAAGGGAGCAGTACTTC.

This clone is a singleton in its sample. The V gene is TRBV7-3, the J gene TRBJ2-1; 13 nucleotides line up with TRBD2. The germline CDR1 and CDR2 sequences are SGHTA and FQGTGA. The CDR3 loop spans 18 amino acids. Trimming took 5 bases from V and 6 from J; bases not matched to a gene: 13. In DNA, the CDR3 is TGTGCCAGCAGCCCGAAATCCCATGGACTAGCGGGAGTCAATGAGCAGTTCTTC. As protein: CASSPKSHGLAGVNEQFF.

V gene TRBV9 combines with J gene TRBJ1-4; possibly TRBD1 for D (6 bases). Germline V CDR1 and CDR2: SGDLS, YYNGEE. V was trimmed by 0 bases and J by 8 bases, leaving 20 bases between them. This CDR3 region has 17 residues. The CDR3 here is CASSVAASQGLREKLFF. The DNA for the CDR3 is TGTGCCAGCAGCGTAGCGGCAAGTCAGGGGTTGAGAGAAAAACTGTTTTTT. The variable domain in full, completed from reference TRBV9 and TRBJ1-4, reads DSGVTQTPKHLITATGQRVTLRCSPRSGDLSVYWYQQSLDQGLQFLIQYYNGEERAKGNILERFSAQQFPDLHSELNLSSLELGDSALYFCASSVAASQGLREKLFFGSGTQLSVL.

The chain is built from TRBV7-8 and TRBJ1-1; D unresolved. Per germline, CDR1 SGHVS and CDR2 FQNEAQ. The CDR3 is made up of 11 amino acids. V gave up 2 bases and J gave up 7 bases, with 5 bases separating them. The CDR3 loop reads CASSLSSEAFF. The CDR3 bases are TGTGCCAGCAGCTTATCGAGTGAAGCTTTCTTT.

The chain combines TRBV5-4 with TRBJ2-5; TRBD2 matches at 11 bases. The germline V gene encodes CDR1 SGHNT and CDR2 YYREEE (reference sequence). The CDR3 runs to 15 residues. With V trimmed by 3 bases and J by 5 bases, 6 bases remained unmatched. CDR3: CASSSALAGDETQYF. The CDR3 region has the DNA TGTGCCAGCAGCTCGGCACTAGCGGGAGATGAGACCCAGTACTTC.

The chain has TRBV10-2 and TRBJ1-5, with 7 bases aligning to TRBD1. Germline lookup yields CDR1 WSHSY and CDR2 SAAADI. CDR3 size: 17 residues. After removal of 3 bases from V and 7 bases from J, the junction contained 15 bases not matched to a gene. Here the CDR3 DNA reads TGCGCCAGCAGTGATGTATCCGTAGGGGGCGGCGGGCAGCCCCAGCATTTT. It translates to CASSDVSVGGGGQPQHF.

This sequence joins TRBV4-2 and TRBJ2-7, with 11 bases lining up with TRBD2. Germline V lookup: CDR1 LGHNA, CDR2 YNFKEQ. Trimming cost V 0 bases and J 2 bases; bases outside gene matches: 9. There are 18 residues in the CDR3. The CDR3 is CASSQELAGVGPAYEQYF. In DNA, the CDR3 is TGTGCCAGCAGCCAAGAACTAGCGGGAGTCGGTCCGGCCTACGAGCAGTACTTC.

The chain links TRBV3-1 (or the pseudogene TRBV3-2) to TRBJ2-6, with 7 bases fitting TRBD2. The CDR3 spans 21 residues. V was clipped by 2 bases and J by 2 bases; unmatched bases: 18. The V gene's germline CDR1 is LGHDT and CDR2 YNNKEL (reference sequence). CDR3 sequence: CASSQPGGWAGTSPGANVLTF. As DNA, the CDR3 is TGTGCCAGCAGCCAACCGGGGGGATGGGCAGGGACTTCTCCTGGGGCCAACGTCCTGACTTTC.

The CDR3 region has the DNA TGTGCCAGCAGCTTGACAGGGCCTAATGAAAAACTGTTTTTT. It yields the protein CASSLTGPNEKLFF. The V gene is TRBV7-3, the J gene TRBJ1-4; 7 nucleotides line up with TRBD1. Per germline, CDR1 SGHTA and CDR2 FQGTGA. The CDR3 covers 14 residues. Trimming cost V 3 bases and J 3 bases; bases outside gene matches: 1.

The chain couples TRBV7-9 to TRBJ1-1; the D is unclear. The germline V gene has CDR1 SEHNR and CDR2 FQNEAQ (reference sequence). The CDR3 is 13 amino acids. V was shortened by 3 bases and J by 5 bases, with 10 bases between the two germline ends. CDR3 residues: CASSFSEKTEAFF. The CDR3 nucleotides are TGTGCCAGCAGCTTTAGTGAGAAAACTGAAGCTTTCTTT.

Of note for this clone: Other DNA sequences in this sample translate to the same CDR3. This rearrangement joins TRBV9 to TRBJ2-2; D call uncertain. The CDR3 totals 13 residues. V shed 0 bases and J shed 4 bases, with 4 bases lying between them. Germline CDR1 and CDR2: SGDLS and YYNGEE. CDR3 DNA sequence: TGTGCCAGCAGCGTAGAGGGCACCGGGGAGCTGTTTTTT. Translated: CASSVEGTGELFF.

CDR3 DNA: TGTGCCTGGAGTTCGGGACTAGCGGGAATTGAGACCCAGTACTTC. Translation gives CAWSSGLAGIETQYF. The genes are TRBV30 and TRBJ2-5; 13 bases map to TRBD2. The CDR3 has 15 residues. V trimming: 2 bases; J trimming: 5 bases; junction bases outside the gene matches: 5. Germline values: CDR1 GTSNPN, CDR2 SVGIG (reference sequence).

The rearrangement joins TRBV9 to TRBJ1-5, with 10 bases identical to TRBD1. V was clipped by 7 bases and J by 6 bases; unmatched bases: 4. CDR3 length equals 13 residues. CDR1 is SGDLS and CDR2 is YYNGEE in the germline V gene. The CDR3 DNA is TGTGCCAGCGGGACAGGGGAGATTCAGCCCCAGCATTTT. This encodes CASGTGEIQPQHF.

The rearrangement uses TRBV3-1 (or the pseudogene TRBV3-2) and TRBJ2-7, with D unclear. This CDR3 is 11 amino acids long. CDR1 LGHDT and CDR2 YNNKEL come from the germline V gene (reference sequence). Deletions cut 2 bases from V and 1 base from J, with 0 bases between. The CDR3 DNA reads TGTGCCAGCAGCCAATCCTACGAGCAGTACTTC. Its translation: CASSQSYEQYF.

The CDR3 loop is CASSLTAGTGEDGYTF. DNA for the CDR3: TGTGCCAGCTCCCTGACAGCCGGGACAGGGGAGGATGGCTACACCTTC. The rearrangement links TRBV18 to TRBJ1-2; the match to TRBD1 covers 10 bases. Germline loops: CDR1 KGHSH, CDR2 LQKENI. Unmatched junction bases numbered 13, after V lost 6 bases and J lost 6 bases. The CDR3 has 16 amino acids.

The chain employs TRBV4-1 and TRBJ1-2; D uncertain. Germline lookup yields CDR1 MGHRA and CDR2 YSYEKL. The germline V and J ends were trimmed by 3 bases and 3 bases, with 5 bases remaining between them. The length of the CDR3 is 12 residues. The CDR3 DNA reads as TGCGCCAGCAGCCAGAGGGACTATGGCTACACCTTC. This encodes CASSQRDYGYTF.